The 26 T cell receptor beta chains below all came from one sample that was sequenced in a study of siplizumab effects on memory and regulatory T cells (dated by TCRdb to between 2018 and 2021). Receptor amplification or capture employed the immunoSEQ multiplex PCR assay. TCRdb provides this immuneACCESS table in a form limited to in-frame rearrangements. Some clones are lacking; in checked studies, under half of them reflect an unresolved V gene, and why the rest are absent is not known. This sample comprises some 96,000 clones, about 95% of them detected only once. Of the sample, approximately 1.3% falls within the top ten clones. The sample comprised non-Treg CD4+ T cells sorted from blood. The cell subset or site label of this sample denotes: FACS-sorted unstimulated CD4+ non-regulatory T cells. These receptors all come from a human donor in good health.

This clone was seen repeatedly, ten times or more. The genes are TRBV19 and TRBJ2-1, with D unclear. This CDR3 comprises 13 residues. Germline loops: CDR1 LNHDA, CDR2 SQIVND (reference sequence). V lost 1 base and J lost 5, with 6 bases in between. This CDR3 reads CASSIAANNEQFF. As DNA, the CDR3 is TGTGCCAGTAGTATAGCGGCCAACAATGAGCAGTTCTTC.

V usage is TRBV4-1 and J usage is TRBJ1-4; the match to TRBD1 covers 8 bases. V gave up 5 bases and J gave up 7 bases; unmatched junction bases: 6. The CDR3 spans 14 residues. CDR1 is MGHRA and CDR2 is YSYEKL in the germline V gene. The CDR3 sequence is CASSGRQGSEKLFF. The DNA of the CDR3 is TGCGCCAGCAGCGGGCGACAGGGGTCTGAAAAACTGTTTTTT.

This clone was recorded only once. This chain uses TRBV7-2 with TRBJ2-7; 9 positions agree with TRBD2. V dropped 5 bases and J dropped 4; count of bases not matched to a gene: 3. CDR3 length: 13 residues. Germline lookup yields CDR1 SGHTA and CDR2 FQGNSA. The chain's CDR3 is CASSTRGGYEQYF. CDR3 DNA: TGTGCCAGCAGCACGCGGGGGGGATACGAGCAGTACTTC.

This chain connects TRBV18 to TRBJ1-2; tentative D call: TRBD1 (5 bases). CDR1 and CDR2 (germline): KGHSH, LQKENI. This CDR3 region has 15 residues. Between the trimmed V and J ends, which lost 5 bases and 0 bases, there was a span of 13 bases. The CDR3 region has the DNA TGTGCCAGCTCAGCCGGGACGGAGGCTAACTATGGCTACACCTTC. Translated: CASSAGTEANYGYTF.

This chain uses TRBV2 with TRBJ2-3; 14 bases map to TRBD2. The CDR3 contains 15 residues. Per germline, CDR1 SNHLY and CDR2 FYNNEI. J lost 5 bases, V lost 5 bases, and 3 bases had no gene match. CDR3 sequence: CASSSTSGRGDTQYF. In DNA form, the CDR3 reads TGTGCCAGCAGTTCGACTAGCGGGAGGGGAGATACGCAGTATTTT. Looking up the rest from reference TRBV2 and TRBJ2-3 gives the full variable domain: EPEVTQTPSHQVTQMGQEVILRCVPISNHLYFYWYRQILGQKVEFLVSFYNNEISEKSEIFDDQFSVERPDGSNFTLKIRSTKLEDSAMYFCASSSTSGRGDTQYFGPGTRLTVL.

This clone was seen a single time. The V call is TRBV19, the J call TRBJ2-3; 8 bases are shared with TRBD2. Germline trimming cut 7 bases from V and 4 bases from J; bases unmatched to any gene: 7. Germline loops: CDR1 LNHDA, CDR2 SQIVND (reference sequence). This CDR3 is built from 14 residues. In DNA, the CDR3 is TGTGCCAGTACCAACGGGAGGGCTGCAGATACGCAGTATTTT. It specifies CASTNGRAADTQYF.

The count of this clone is one. V and J are TRBV25-1 and TRBJ1-1; a possible D gene is TRBD1 (5 bases). Trimming removed 5 bases from V and 5 bases from J, with 9 bases in between. Germline-derived CDR1 and CDR2 are MGHDK and SYGVNS. The CDR3 is made up of 12 amino acids. CDR3 amino acids: CASSPGYTEAFF. CDR3 in DNA: TGTGCCAGCAGTCCAGGGTATACTGAAGCTTTCTTT. Based on the CDR3 plus reference TRBV25-1 and TRBJ1-1, the full variable domain is EADIYQTPRYLVIGTGKKITLECSQTMGHDKMYWYQQDPGMELHLIHYSYGVNSTEKGDLSSESTVSRIRTEHFPLTLESARPSHTSQYLCASSPGYTEAFFGQGTRLTVV.

V usage is TRBV2 and J usage is TRBJ1-4; D unclear. Germline V CDR1 and CDR2: SNHLY, FYNNEI. Deletions cut 4 bases from V and 11 bases from J, with 8 bases between. CDR3 length: 11 residues. CDR3 protein: CASSGEQKLFF. As DNA, the CDR3 is TGTGCCAGCAGTGGCGAACAGAAACTGTTTTTT.

The chain is built from TRBV7-3 and TRBJ1-3; no clear D gene. Germline-derived CDR1 and CDR2 are SGHTA and FQGTGA. Trimming shortened V by 3 bases and J by 4 bases, and 10 bases separated the two germline ends. The CDR3 sequence is 14 residues long. CDR3 sequence (DNA): TGTGCCAGCAGCTTGGGTGGGTCCGGAAACACCATATATTTT. It encodes CASSLGGSGNTIYF.

The V gene is TRBV5-5, the J gene TRBJ2-7; the D gene is possibly TRBD2 (5 bases). Trimming removed 3 bases from V and 7 bases from J, with 20 bases in between. Germline loops: CDR1 SGHKS, CDR2 YYEKEE (reference sequence). The CDR3 has 15 residues. The CDR3 is CASSSPLREPREQYF. The CDR3 nucleotides read TGTGCCAGCAGCTCACCCTTAAGGGAGCCCCGGGAGCAGTACTTC.

This chain uses TRBV11-2 with TRBJ2-1; D is ambiguous. The length of the CDR3 is 15 residues. The germline V and J ends were trimmed by 4 bases and 0 bases, with 10 bases remaining between them. In germline, CDR1 is SGHAT, CDR2 FQNNGV. This chain's CDR3 is CASSSGSSSYNEQFF. DNA for the CDR3: TGTGCCAGCAGCTCGGGTTCTAGCTCCTACAATGAGCAGTTCTTC.

Of note for this clone: One end of the junction does not line up with germline, which may come from a read error. This chain links TRBV6-5 with TRBJ2-1, with 11 bases aligning to TRBD2. Germline CDR1 is MNHEY and CDR2 is SVGAGI. There are 15 residues in the CDR3. The CDR3 sequence is CDSHKTSGKSNEQLF. The CDR3, as DNA: TGTGACAGCCACAAGACTAGCGGGAAGAGTAATGAGCAGCTCTTC.

The gene calls are TRBV19 and TRBJ2-7, with D tentatively TRBD1 or TRBD2 (5 bases each). V shed 6 bases and J shed 5 bases, with 23 bases lying between them. This CDR3 has 16 residues. Germline CDR1 is LNHDA and CDR2 is SQIVND (reference sequence). For the CDR3, the DNA is TGTGCCAGTAGCCACCCCTACGTGGGGGAGACCCACGAGCAGTACTTC. Amino acid sequence: CASSHPYVGETHEQYF.

The CDR3: CASSWAQGSSTDTQYF. CDR3 coding DNA: TGTGCCAGCAGCTGGGCCCAGGGGTCCAGCACAGATACGCAGTATTTT. V usage is TRBV5-5 and J usage is TRBJ2-3, with D possibly TRBD1 on 6 matching bases. With 3 bases removed from V and 0 bases from J, the gap between germline ends came to 14 bases. The CDR3 is 16 residues long. CDR1 is SGHKS and CDR2 is YYEKEE in the germline V gene (reference sequence).

This sequence joins TRBV21-1 and TRBJ2-5; the listed D gene, TRBD2, was not tested against the DNA. TRBV21-1 is assigned pseudogene status. The length of the CDR3 is 18 residues. CDR3: CASSKVTSGRPIQETQYF. The CDR3 nucleotides are TGTGCCAGCAGCAAAGTGACTAGCGGGAGGCCCATCCAAGAGACCCAGTACTTC.

J is TRBJ2-1 and V is TRBV5-1; 14 nucleotides align to TRBD2. From germline, CDR1 is SGHRS and CDR2 YFSETQ. The CDR3 contains 15 residues. With 4 bases clipped from V and 7 bases from J, the junction kept 4 bases outside the gene matches. This chain's CDR3 is CASSPRLAGGNEQFF. The CDR3 DNA is TGCGCCAGCAGCCCGAGACTAGCGGGAGGGAATGAGCAGTTCTTC.

The chain couples TRBV18 to TRBJ2-5; TRBD2 might be the D (6 bases). The CDR3 spans 13 residues. Germline V gene lookup returns CDR1 KGHSH and CDR2 LQKENI. Trimming took off 2 bases at V and 5 bases at J, with 9 bases between the two ends. CDR3 loop: CASSPASDETQYF. CDR3 coding DNA: TGTGCCAGCTCACCAGCTAGCGATGAGACCCAGTACTTC. The variable domain in full, completed from reference TRBV18 and TRBJ2-5, reads NAGVMQNPRHLVRRRGQEARLRCSPMKGHSHVYWYRQLPEEGLKFMVYLQKENIIDESGMPKERFSAEFPKEGPSILRIQQVVRGDSAAYFCASSPASDETQYFGPGTRLLVL.

V usage is TRBV6-6 and J usage is TRBJ1-2; D remains ambiguous. The CDR3 extends over 16 amino acids. Germline values: CDR1 MNHNY, CDR2 SVGAGI (reference sequence). Trimming shortened V by 2 bases and J by 4 bases, and 17 bases separated the two germline ends. The DNA for the CDR3 is TGTGCCAGCAGTTACCCCGAGCTCAAAGGCCTCTATGGCTACACCTTC. Translating it yields CASSYPELKGLYGYTF.

This chain joins TRBV6-1 and TRBJ1-2, with D uncertain. CDR3 length: 12 residues. Per germline, CDR1 MNHNS and CDR2 SASEGT. The germline V and J ends were trimmed by 6 bases and 8 bases, with 13 bases remaining between them. CDR3 DNA: TGTGCCAGCAGCTTGGGCCCTTTGGGCTACACCTTC. Its protein is CASSLGPLGYTF.

In DNA, the CDR3 is TGTGCCAGCAGGAAGGGACAGCTCTACAATGAGCAGTTCTTC. Amino acids: CASRKGQLYNEQFF. The V call is TRBV6-6, the J call TRBJ2-1, with 7 nucleotides matching TRBD1. The V segment lost 6 bases and the J segment 3 bases; nucleotides outside the gene matches: 5. The CDR3 is made up of 14 amino acids. Germline V gene data show CDR1 as MNHNY and CDR2 as SVGAGI (reference sequence).

The V and J genes are TRBV7-3 and TRBJ1-1; 7 bases are shared with TRBD1. Germline lookup yields CDR1 SGHTA and CDR2 FQGTGA. CDR3 length equals 19 residues. V trimming: 2 bases; J trimming: 3 bases; junction bases outside the gene matches: 18. In nucleotides, the CDR3 is TGTGCCAGCAGCTTAGAGCTAATCGACGACCGGGACAGCTACACTGAAGCTTTCTTT. Its translation: CASSLELIDDRDSYTEAFF. The full variable domain, in which reference TRBV7-3 and TRBJ1-1 provide the parts outside the CDR3, is GAGVSQTPSNKVTEKGKYVELRCDPISGHTALYWYRQSLGQGPEFLIYFQGTGAADDSGLPNDRFFAVRPEGSVSTLKIQRTERGDSAVYLCASSLELIDDRDSYTEAFFGQGTRLTVV.

Details on this clone: Other DNA sequences in the same sample also yield this CDR3. The chain uses TRBV6-5 and TRBJ1-2; D gene unclear. This CDR3 is built from 12 residues. The germline V gene has CDR1 MNHEY and CDR2 SVGAGI. Trimming pared 6 bases from V and 2 bases from J, leaving 7 bases between. The DNA of the CDR3 is TGTGCCAGCAGGGGCAGGAACTATGGCTACACCTTC. Protein: CASRGRNYGYTF.

V and J are TRBV6-5 and TRBJ1-2, with D unclear. V lost 3 bases and J 5 bases, leaving 19 bases between the germline ends. Germline CDR1 reads MNHEY; CDR2 reads SVGAGI. The CDR3 runs 16 residues. Here the CDR3 reads CASSYEGGSHAYGYTF. The CDR3 DNA follows: TGTGCCAGCAGTTATGAAGGAGGATCGCACGCGTATGGCTACACCTTC.

The chain has TRBV29-1 and TRBJ2-3, with D uncertain. The CDR3 totals 12 residues. Germline V lookup: CDR1 SQVTM, CDR2 ANQGSEA. V shed 6 bases and J shed 4 bases, with 11 bases lying between them. In nucleotides, the CDR3 is TGCAGCGTCCTCCTAGGTTCAGATACGCAGTATTTT. It codes for CSVLLGSDTQYF.

This chain connects TRBV19 to TRBJ2-7; no firm D call. The germline CDR1 and CDR2 sequences are LNHDA and SQIVND (reference sequence). The V and J ends lost 3 bases and 0 bases respectively, with 6 bases between them. The CDR3 sequence is 13 residues long. CDR3 nucleotides: TGTGCCAGTAGTATGATTGCCTCCTACGAGCAGTACTTC. It specifies CASSMIASYEQYF.

The V gene is TRBV7-2, the J gene TRBJ2-7, with unresolved D. CDR1 SGHTA and CDR2 FQGNSA come from the germline V gene. The V and J ends lost 5 bases and 0 bases respectively, with 2 bases between them. The CDR3 has 11 amino acids. CDR3 nucleotide sequence: TGTGCCAGCAGCACCTCCTACGAGCAGTACTTC. This gives the protein CASSTSYEQYF.